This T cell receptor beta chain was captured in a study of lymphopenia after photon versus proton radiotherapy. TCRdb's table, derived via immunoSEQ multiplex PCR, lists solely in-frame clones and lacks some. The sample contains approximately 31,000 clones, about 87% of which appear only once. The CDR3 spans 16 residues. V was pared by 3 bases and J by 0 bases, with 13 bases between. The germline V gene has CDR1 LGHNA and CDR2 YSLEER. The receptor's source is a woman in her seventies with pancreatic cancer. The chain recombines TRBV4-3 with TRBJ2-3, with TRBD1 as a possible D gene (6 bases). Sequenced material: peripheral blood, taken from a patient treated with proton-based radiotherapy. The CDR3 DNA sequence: TGCGCCAGCAGCCAGGTGGCAGGGGTCAGCACAGATACGCAGTATTTT. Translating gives CASSQVAGVSTDTQYF.